This passage covers 5 T cell receptor beta chains from one sample sequenced in a study of blood T cell repertoires in COVID-19. Sequencing used immunoSEQ multiplex PCR; TCRdb keeps in-frame clones, though not all of them. Altogether 15,000 to 20,000 clones are present, over 85% being singletons, with the ten largest covering over 4%. Material for sequencing was peripheral blood. Receptors were obtained from a human donor in a cohort sampled during active COVID-19.

The chain combines TRBV4-1 with TRBJ2-3, with D maybe TRBD2 (5 bases). This CDR3 has 17 residues. Germline-derived CDR1 and CDR2 are MGHRA and YSYEKL. V dropped 1 base and J dropped 0 bases, with 14 bases sitting between them. The CDR3: CASSQGERLTSTDTQYF. CDR3 DNA: TGCGCCAGCAGCCAAGGGGAGAGACTCACTAGCACAGATACGCAGTATTTT.

The V call is TRBV27, the J call TRBJ2-3; TRBD2 matches 7 bases. The CDR3 loop spans 15 amino acids. Germline trimming cut 4 bases from V and 0 bases from J; bases unmatched to any gene: 4. Germline V gene sequence: CDR1 MNHEY, CDR2 SMNVEV (reference sequence). The CDR3 here is CASSSLAPSTDTQYF. The CDR3 bases are TGTGCCAGCAGTTCACTAGCGCCGAGCACAGATACGCAGTATTTT.

This clone was seen a single time. The V gene is TRBV18, the J gene TRBJ1-5, with 8 nucleotides matching TRBD1. The CDR3 is 16 residues long. Germline assignment: CDR1 KGHSH and CDR2 LQKENI. V dropped 3 bases and J dropped 2; count of bases not matched to a gene: 6. This chain's CDR3 is CASSPQGARGNQPQHF. The DNA for the CDR3 is TGTGCCAGCTCACCTCAGGGGGCGCGGGGCAATCAGCCCCAGCATTTT.

The chain is built from TRBV29-1 and TRBJ1-5; 7 nucleotides line up with TRBD1. In germline, CDR1 is SQVTM, CDR2 ANQGSEA. There are 13 residues in the CDR3. Losses at the gene ends were 4 bases for V and 3 bases for J; bases not matched to a gene: 3. The CDR3 DNA sequence: TGCAGCGTTGGGGACAGTTACAATCAGCCCCAGCATTTT. It yields the protein CSVGDSYNQPQHF.

The chain joins TRBV7-3 to TRBJ2-1; D possibly corresponds to TRBD1 (7 bases). V was clipped by 0 bases and J by 8 bases, with 11 bases between them. Looked up from germline, CDR1 is SGHTA and CDR2 is FQGTGA. The CDR3 contains 14 residues. The CDR3: CASSLTQGEDEQFF. The CDR3 bases are TGTGCCAGCAGCTTAACGCAGGGGGAGGATGAGCAGTTCTTC.